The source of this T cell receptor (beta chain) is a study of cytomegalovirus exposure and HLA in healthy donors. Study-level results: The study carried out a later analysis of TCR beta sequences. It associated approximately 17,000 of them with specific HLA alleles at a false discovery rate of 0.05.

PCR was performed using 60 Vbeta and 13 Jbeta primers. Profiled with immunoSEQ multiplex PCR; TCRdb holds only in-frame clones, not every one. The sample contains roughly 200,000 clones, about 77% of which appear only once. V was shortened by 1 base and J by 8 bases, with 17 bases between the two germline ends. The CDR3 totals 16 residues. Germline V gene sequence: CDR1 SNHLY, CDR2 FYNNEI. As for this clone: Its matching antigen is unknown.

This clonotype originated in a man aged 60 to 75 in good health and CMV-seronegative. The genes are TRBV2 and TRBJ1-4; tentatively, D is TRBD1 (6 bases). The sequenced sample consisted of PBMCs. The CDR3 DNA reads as TGTGCCAGCAGTGAAGGACCGGGACAAGCCAAAGAAAAACTGTTTTTT. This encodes CASSEGPGQAKEKLFF.